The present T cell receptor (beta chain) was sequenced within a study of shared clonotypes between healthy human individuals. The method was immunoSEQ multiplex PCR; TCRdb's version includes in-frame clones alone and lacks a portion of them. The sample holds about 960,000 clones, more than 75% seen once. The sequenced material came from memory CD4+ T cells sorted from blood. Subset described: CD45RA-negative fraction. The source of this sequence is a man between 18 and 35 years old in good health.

This CDR3 is CASSVDPVRNIQYF. CDR3 coding DNA: TGTGCCAGCAGCGTAGATCCAGTCCGAAACATTCAGTACTTC. This chain links TRBV9 with TRBJ2-4; D unclear. CDR1 is SGDLS and CDR2 is YYNGEE in the germline V gene. Deletions cut 0 bases from V and 6 bases from J, with 10 bases between. CDR3 length: 14 amino acids.